A selection of T cell receptor beta chains follows, all from one sample in a study of kidney transplant recipient with SARS-CoV-2 infection. TCRdb processed the reads anew with MiXCR; each CDR3 protein has one entry. Of approximately 240,000 distinct CDR3 sequences in the sample, more than 25% were seen once. The specimen was a blood sample, collected at baseline and between days 110 and 120 from a kidney transplant recipient. Receptors originate from a male patient aged 25-45 years who had COVID-19 and was a kidney transplant recipient. Some T cells may have originated in the graft donor. Each CDR3 is given with its conserved first and last residue. A D gene is named only where the DNA matches it firmly. Size values are once, few and many counts, or a class for expanded clones, and some rows have none.

CDR3: CASKESGGTYEQYF
DNA: TGTGCCAGCAAGGAGTCGGGAGGGACCTACGAGCAGTACTTC
size: many
J: TRBJ2-7
D: .
V: TRBV3-2

CDR3: CAWSRQEDQPQHF
DNA: TGTGCCTGGAGTCGGCAGGAGGATCAGCCCCAGCATTTT
size: few
J: TRBJ1-5
D: .
V: TRBV30

CDR3: CAADRGNTEAFF
DNA: TGTGCCGCGGACAGGGGGAACACTGAAGCTTTCTTT
size: .
J: TRBJ1-1
D: TRBD1
V: TRBV6-5

CDR3: CASSSGTRTGELFF
DNA: TGTGCCAGCTCCTCGGGGACCCGAACCGGGGAGCTGTTTTTT
size: many
J: TRBJ2-2
D: .
V: TRBV7-3

CDR3: CGIRRRITQSRANVLTF
DNA: TGTGGCATTAGACGCAGGATAACACAAAGTCGGGCCAACGTCCTGACTTTC
size: .
J: TRBJ2-6
D: .
V: TRBV8-2

CDR3: CASSPRYSGANVLTF
DNA: TGTGCCAGCAGCCCCCGGTATTCTGGGGCCAACGTCCTGACTTTC
size: .
J: TRBJ2-6
D: .
V: TRBV3-2

CDR3: CAWARGDNQPQHF
DNA: TGTGCCTGGGCCCGGGGGGACAATCAGCCCCAGCATTTT
size: many
J: TRBJ1-5
D: .
V: TRBV30

CDR3: CASSWRQGGGYTF
DNA: TGTGCCAGCAGTTGGAGACAGGGGGGTGGCTACACCTTC
size: many
J: TRBJ1-2
D: TRBD1
V: TRBV27

CDR3: CASSYPLGVNTEAFF
DNA: TGTGCCAGCAGTTACCCCTTAGGGGTGAACACTGAAGCTTTCTTT
size: many
J: TRBJ1-1
D: .
V: TRBV6-8

CDR3: CASLGIVPGKTYGYTF
DNA: TGTGCCAGCCTAGGCATCGTACCAGGAAAGACCTATGGCTACACCTTC
size: many
J: TRBJ1-2
D: .
V: TRBV5-4

CDR3: CSAGSTGGRDTEAFF
DNA: TGCAGTGCTGGTTCCACAGGGGGCAGGGACACTGAAGCTTTCTTT
size: many
J: TRBJ1-1
D: TRBD1
V: TRBV20-1

CDR3: CAWSVWTGVGTEAFF
DNA: TGTGCCTGGAGTGTGTGGACAGGGGTGGGCACTGAAGCTTTCTTT
size: many
J: TRBJ1-1
D: TRBD1
V: TRBV30